These 5 T cell receptor beta chains were sequenced from one sample in a study of tumor and adjacent non-tumor tissue in lung cancer. A modified ARM-PCR protocol with three rounds of nested PCR amplified TCRbeta. TCRdb reanalysed the multiplex PCR reads using MiXCR and keeps one entry per CDR3 protein. The table has 75,000 to 95,000 distinct CDR3 sequences, roughly 72% seen once. No cell sorting was done before RNA was extracted from the tissue. The sample comprised lung tumor tissue. These receptors originate from a woman aged 35 to 49 with non-small cell lung cancer.

In this sample, this clonotype turned up many times. The chain couples TRBV6-5 to TRBJ2-3, with TRBD2 identical over 8 bases. The CDR3 is 16 amino acids. Trimming cost V 0 bases and J 1 base; bases outside gene matches: 3. Looked up from germline, CDR1 is MNHEY and CDR2 is SVGAGI. The CDR3 DNA is TGTGCCAGCAGTTACTCTCAGACTAGCGGCACAGATACGCAGTATTTT. Protein product: CASSYSQTSGTDTQYF.

This clonotype has only one observation. V and J are TRBV4-1 and TRBJ2-7; D is possibly TRBD1 or TRBD2 (6 bases each). This CDR3 contains 14 residues. The ends were cut back, 1 base at V and 11 bases at J, with 18 bases in the middle. Germline loops: CDR1 MGHRA, CDR2 YSYEKL. CDR3 sequence (DNA): TGCGCCAGCAGCCAAGGTAGTCGGGGGCCCGTGAAGTACTTC. This codes for CASSQGSRGPVKYF.

With respect to this clonotype: A read error is possible here, since a much larger clone lies one base away. J is TRBJ1-2 and V is TRBV12-3 or TRBV12-4, with TRBD1 matching over 9 bases. The CDR3 extends over 13 amino acids. The CDR3 region is CVSTRGTGYGYTF. CDR3 nucleotides: TGTGTCAGCACCAGAGGGACAGGGTATGGCTACACCTTC.

This clonotype has ten or more counts. The V and J genes are TRBV20-1 and TRBJ1-4; D unclear. Trimming cost V 3 bases and J 3 bases, with 5 bases left between them. There are 12 residues in the CDR3. Per the germline V gene, CDR1 is DFQATT and CDR2 is SNEGSKA (reference sequence). CDR3 nucleotides: TGCAGTGCTAGTTATGCTAATGAAAAACTGTTTTTT. It codes for CSASYANEKLFF.

Concerning this clonotype: A junction end diverges from the germline sequence, so it may reflect a read error. The chain recombines TRBV11-3 with TRBJ1-3; D is unclear. CDR3 length: 13 residues. Looked up from germline, CDR1 is SGHNT and CDR2 is YENEEA. This chain's CDR3 is CASSLDPSDTVYF. The CDR3 region has the DNA TGTGCCAGCAGCTTAGATCCCAGTGACACCGTATATTTT.